These 24 T cell receptor beta chains were sequenced from one sample in a study of identifying expanded T cells in peripheral blood. Data came from immunoSEQ multiplex PCR; TCRdb stores just in-frame clones and leaves some out. The repertoire holds 100,000 or so clones, with approximately 88% as singletons. The specimen was blood. Receptors were obtained from a person aged 18 to 75 in good health.

This clone was counted at least ten times. The rearrangement links TRBV4-2 to TRBJ1-5; D is possibly TRBD1 (6 bases). V dropped 1 base and J dropped 5 bases, with 15 bases sitting between them. Germline CDR1 and CDR2: LGHNA and YNFKEQ. The CDR3 covers 16 residues. The CDR3 reads CASSQARGTGHQPQHF. The CDR3 DNA sequence: TGTGCCAGCAGCCAAGCCAGGGGCACGGGACATCAGCCCCAGCATTTT.

This chain uses TRBV6-5 with TRBJ2-7; perhaps TRBD1 as D (5 bases). Germline V gene sequence: CDR1 MNHEY, CDR2 SVGAGI. Trimming stripped 4 bases from V and 0 bases from J, with 16 bases between. This CDR3 comprises 16 residues. CDR3 coding DNA: TGTGCCAGCAGTTTCCGGGCTGACAGCAGCTCCTACGAGCAGTACTTC. This gives the protein CASSFRADSSSYEQYF.

This clone has only a few counts. The V gene is TRBV5-1, the J gene TRBJ2-5; D gene ambiguous. The CDR3 runs to 14 residues. V lost 0 bases to trimming and J lost 1 base, with 7 bases between them. Germline V gene lookup returns CDR1 SGHRS and CDR2 YFSETQ. The CDR3 nucleotides read TGCGCCAGCAGCTTGGTCAGCTTCCAAGAGACCCAGTACTTC. As protein: CASSLVSFQETQYF. Supplemented by reference TRBV5-1 and TRBJ2-5, the full variable domain reads KAGVTQTPRYLIKTRGQQVTLSCSPISGHRSVSWYQQTPGQGLQFLFEYFSETQRNKGNFPGRFSGRQFSNSRSEMNVSTLELGDSALYLCASSLVSFQETQYFGPGTRLLVL.

J is TRBJ1-2 and V is TRBV4-1, with D possibly matching TRBD1 (5 bases). The CDR3 spans 15 residues. The germline V gene has CDR1 MGHRA and CDR2 YSYEKL. Trimming took 0 bases from V and 4 from J, leaving 12 bases between them. The CDR3 loop reads CASSQDPEGFYGYTF. For the CDR3, the DNA is TGCGCCAGCAGCCAAGATCCGGAGGGGTTCTATGGCTACACCTTC.

The J gene is TRBJ1-2, the V gene TRBV5-4; no clear D. The CDR3 is 15 amino acids. Per germline, CDR1 SGHNT and CDR2 YYREEE (reference sequence). V was cut by 0 bases and J by 0 bases, with 9 bases left in between. CDR3 region: CASSLEGRANYGYTF. Here the CDR3 DNA reads TGTGCCAGCAGCTTGGAGGGTAGAGCTAACTATGGCTACACCTTC.

V usage is TRBV6-1 and J usage is TRBJ2-7; 11 bases agree with TRBD2. Per the germline V gene, CDR1 is MNHNS and CDR2 is SASEGT. This CDR3 is built from 15 residues. V lost 5 bases and J lost 0; bases outside the gene matches: 3. Here the CDR3 DNA reads TGTGCCAGCAGTAAGACTAGCGGGGACTCCTACGAGCAGTACTTC. It is translated as CASSKTSGDSYEQYF.

V is TRBV19 and J is TRBJ1-2; D is undetermined. CDR3 size: 18 residues. The germline V and J ends were trimmed by 4 bases and 0 bases, with 21 bases remaining between them. The germline V gene has CDR1 LNHDA and CDR2 SQIVND (reference sequence). This CDR3 is CASSTNPGRGLANYGYTF. CDR3 bases: TGTGCCAGTAGTACGAACCCCGGACGGGGATTAGCTAACTATGGCTACACCTTC.

The chain couples TRBV19 to TRBJ2-1, with a possible D match to TRBD1 (5 bases). Germline values: CDR1 LNHDA, CDR2 SQIVND (reference sequence). Between the trimmed V and J ends, which lost 6 bases and 3 bases, there was a span of 15 bases. The CDR3 covers 15 residues. The CDR3 loop reads CASRKADISYNEQFF. As DNA, the CDR3 is TGTGCCAGTAGGAAGGCGGACATAAGCTACAATGAGCAGTTCTTC. The whole variable domain, remainder taken from reference TRBV19 and TRBJ2-1, is DGGITQSPKYLFRKEGQNVTLSCEQNLNHDAMYWYRQDPGQGLRLIYYSQIVNDFQKGDIAEGYSVSREKKESFPLTVTSAQKNPTAFYLCASRKADISYNEQFFGPGTRLTVL.

This sequence joins TRBV28 and TRBJ2-7, with D unclear. The CDR3 extends over 11 amino acids. V was trimmed by 5 bases and J by 3 bases, leaving 5 bases between them. In germline, CDR1 is MDHEN, CDR2 SYDVKM. The CDR3 region has the DNA TGTGCCAGCAGTCCCCTCTACGAGCAGTACTTC. This translates into CASSPLYEQYF.

The J gene is TRBJ1-5, the V gene TRBV19; no definite D call. V gave up 9 bases and J gave up 7 bases, with 13 bases separating them. This CDR3 spans 12 amino acids. CDR1 is LNHDA and CDR2 is SQIVND in the germline V gene (reference sequence). In DNA, the CDR3 is TGTGCCAGCCAGGACTGGGAACAGCCCCAGCATTTT. Protein product: CASQDWEQPQHF.

CDR3 DNA sequence: TGTGCCAGTAAGTACCAGGATTCCTACGAGCAGTACTTC. Translating gives CASKYQDSYEQYF. V is TRBV19 and J is TRBJ2-7; no definite D call. Germline V gene data show CDR1 as LNHDA and CDR2 as SQIVND (reference sequence). Trimming cost V 7 bases and J 1 base, with 11 bases left between them. The length of the CDR3 is 13 residues. Looking up the rest from reference TRBV19 and TRBJ2-7 gives the full variable domain: DGGITQSPKYLFRKEGQNVTLSCEQNLNHDAMYWYRQDPGQGLRLIYYSQIVNDFQKGDIAEGYSVSREKKESFPLTVTSAQKNPTAFYLCASKYQDSYEQYFGPGTRLTVT.

The CDR3 is CASSLFMGGSTTGTQYF. As DNA, the CDR3 is TGTGCCAGCAGCTTATTCATGGGAGGGTCCACCACGGGTACGCAGTATTTT. The V and J genes are TRBV7-2 and TRBJ2-3, with 7 bases aligning to TRBD2. Per germline, CDR1 SGHTA and CDR2 FQGNSA. There are 17 residues in the CDR3. V lost 2 bases and J lost 8; bases outside the gene matches: 16. The full variable domain, completed using reference TRBV7-2 and TRBJ2-3, is GAGVSQSPSNKVTEKGKDVELRCDPISGHTALYWYRQSLGQGLEFLIYFQGNSAPDKSGLPSDRFSAERTGGSVSTLTIQRTQQEDSAVYLCASSLFMGGSTTGTQYFGPGTRLTVL.

This sequence joins TRBV27 and TRBJ2-1; 9 positions match TRBD2. The CDR3 contains 15 residues. J gave up 4 bases and V 6 bases, and 7 bases lay outside the gene matches. CDR1 is MNHEY and CDR2 is SMNVEV in the germline V gene (reference sequence). The CDR3 DNA follows: TGTGCCAGCAGGCCTCCTAGCGGGAATTACAATGAGCAGTTCTTC. Its translation is CASRPPSGNYNEQFF.

This chain connects TRBV4-3 to TRBJ1-2, with 7 positions matching TRBD1. CDR1 LGHNA and CDR2 YSLEER come from the germline V gene. The CDR3 contains 15 residues. Germline trimming cut 0 bases from V and 7 bases from J; bases unmatched to any gene: 8. CDR3 bases: TGCGCCAGCAGCCAAGATGCAGGGGGGGGAGCTGGCTACACCTTC. Translated, it gives CASSQDAGGGAGYTF.

The V gene is TRBV21-1, the J gene TRBJ2-3; TRBD2 is the table's D call and was not checked against the DNA. TRBV21-1 is labeled a pseudogene. This CDR3 has 16 amino acids. The CDR3: CASRILLAGARDTQYF. The CDR3 DNA reads TGTGCCAGCAGAATCCTACTAGCGGGGGCCCGAGATACGCAGTATTTT.

This chain joins TRBV11-2 and TRBJ2-1, with D uncertain. Trimming shortened V by 0 bases and J by 0 bases, and 6 bases separated the two germline ends. From germline, CDR1 is SGHAT and CDR2 FQNNGV. The CDR3 has 15 residues. The CDR3 DNA reads as TGTGCCAGCAGCTTAGAGGTGAGCTCCTACAATGAGCAGTTCTTC. It specifies CASSLEVSSYNEQFF.

V usage is TRBV30 and J usage is TRBJ2-1; tentative D call: TRBD2 (6 bases). V was pared by 3 bases and J by 8 bases, with 11 bases between. The V gene's germline CDR1 is GTSNPN and CDR2 SVGIG (reference sequence). There are 12 residues in the CDR3. The CDR3 DNA is TGTGCCTGGAGCCTTACTAGCCATGAGCAGTTCTTC. It codes for CAWSLTSHEQFF. The whole variable domain, remainder taken from reference TRBV30 and TRBJ2-1, is SQTIHQWPATLVQPVGSPLSLECTVEGTSNPNLYWYRQAAGRGLQLLFYSVGIGQISSEVPQNLSASRPQDRQFILSSKKLLLSDSGFYLCAWSLTSHEQFFGPGTRLTVL.

The CDR3 coding sequence is TGCGCCAGCAGCCCGGCACGGACAGATGAAAAACTGTTTTTT. Protein product: CASSPARTDEKLFF. The chain combines TRBV5-1 with TRBJ1-4; tentative D call: TRBD1 (6 bases). The CDR3 covers 14 residues. Germline V gene data show CDR1 as SGHRS and CDR2 as YFSETQ. Trimming removed 4 bases from V and 6 bases from J, with 13 bases in between. Full variable domain (missing parts from reference TRBV5-1 and TRBJ1-4): KAGVTQTPRYLIKTRGQQVTLSCSPISGHRSVSWYQQTPGQGLQFLFEYFSETQRNKGNFPGRFSGRQFSNSRSEMNVSTLELGDSALYLCASSPARTDEKLFFGSGTQLSVL.

The V call is TRBV7-9, the J call TRBJ1-5; D remains ambiguous. Germline V gives CDR1 SEHNR, CDR2 FQNEAQ (reference sequence). CDR3 length: 12 amino acids. Trimming stripped 3 bases from V and 5 bases from J, with 5 bases between. This CDR3 is CASSFEDQPQHF. CDR3 nucleotide sequence: TGTGCCAGCAGCTTTGAGGATCAGCCCCAGCATTTT.

The rearrangement links TRBV27 to TRBJ2-7, with 7 bases lining up with TRBD1. The CDR3 runs 14 residues. Trimming took 6 bases from V and 3 from J; bases not matched to a gene: 8. The V gene's germline CDR1 is MNHEY and CDR2 SMNVEV (reference sequence). The DNA of the CDR3 is TGTGCCAGCAGGGAACCGGGACAGAGCTACGAGCAGTACTTC. Protein: CASREPGQSYEQYF.

J is TRBJ2-7 and V is TRBV6-1; D call uncertain. Germline V lookup: CDR1 MNHNS, CDR2 SASEGT. V lost 7 bases and J 3 bases, leaving 10 bases between the germline ends. The length of the CDR3 is 12 residues. The CDR3 bases are TGTGCCAGCACCGAACGAATCTACGAGCAGTACTTC. This encodes CASTERIYEQYF.

The V gene is TRBV5-1, the J gene TRBJ2-3, with D possibly TRBD2 on 5 matching bases. CDR3 length equals 19 residues. Trimming cost V 0 bases and J 14 bases, with 34 bases left between them. CDR1 SGHRS and CDR2 YFSETQ come from the germline V gene. The CDR3 nucleotides read TGCGCCAGCAGCTTGGACTGGCGATTGGACTCCGTAGGAGTGGAGGAATGGTATTTT. Translated: CASSLDWRLDSVGVEEWYF.

The chain couples TRBV25-1 to TRBJ1-4; D not certain. CDR1 is MGHDK and CDR2 is SYGVNS in the germline V gene. V lost 3 bases and J 3 bases, leaving 11 bases between the germline ends. This CDR3 comprises 15 residues. CDR3 sequence reads: CASSDPTRANEKLFF. CDR3 coding DNA: TGTGCCAGCAGTGACCCGACACGGGCTAATGAAAAACTGTTTTTT.

The rearrangement uses TRBV6-4 and TRBJ1-1, with D hard to call. The CDR3 extends over 13 amino acids. V lost 5 bases and J 6 bases, leaving 13 bases between the germline ends. The germline CDR1 and CDR2 sequences are MRHNA and SNTAGT. The CDR3 sequence is CASSRQAGAEAFF. The CDR3 DNA reads TGTGCCAGCAGTCGTCAGGCTGGGGCTGAAGCTTTCTTT.